Listed here is a single TCR beta chain. Its antigen remains unknown. The data stem from a study of lymphopenia after photon versus proton radiotherapy. Study-level findings and limits: Proton therapy kept repertoires fairly stable, unlike photons, which gained effector/memory cells.

The repertoire was sequenced with immunoSEQ multiplex PCR; TCRdb's copy has only in-frame clones and lacks some. The table lists 15,000 to 20,000 clones, roughly nine tenths of them singletons, with 9% to 10% in the top ten. V shed 4 bases, J shed 3 bases, and the junction held 3 bases outside the gene matches. CDR3 length: 14 residues. Germline values: CDR1 SGHVS, CDR2 FNYEAQ. The gene calls are TRBV7-6 and TRBJ2-3; 8 nucleotides line up with TRBD1. Specimen: peripheral blood, collected from a patient treated with proton-based radiotherapy. The sequence was obtained from a man between 65 and 85 years old with pancreatic cancer. CDR3 protein: CASSSDRATDTQYF. CDR3 DNA: TGTGCCAGCAGCTCGGACAGGGCGACAGATACGCAGTATTTT.